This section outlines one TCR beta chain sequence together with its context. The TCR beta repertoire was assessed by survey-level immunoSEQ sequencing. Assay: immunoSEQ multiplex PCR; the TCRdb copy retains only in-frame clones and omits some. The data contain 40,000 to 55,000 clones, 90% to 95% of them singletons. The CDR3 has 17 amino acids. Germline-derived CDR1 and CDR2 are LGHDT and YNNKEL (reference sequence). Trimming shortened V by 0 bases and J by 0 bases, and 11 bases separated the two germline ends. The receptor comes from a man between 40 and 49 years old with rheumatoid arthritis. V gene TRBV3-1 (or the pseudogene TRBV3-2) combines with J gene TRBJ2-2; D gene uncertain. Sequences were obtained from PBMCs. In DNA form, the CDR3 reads TGTGCCAGCAGCCAAGATCCAAGGGCTGCGAACACCGGGGAGCTGTTTTTT. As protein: CASSQDPRAANTGELFF.